This TCR beta chain originates from a study of blood T cells in healthy people across ages. General study results and limits: The study found more naive CD4+ cells and higher diversity in long-lived than aged donors. Naive T cell percentage and TCR beta diversity correlated strongly.

The sample providers were healthy Caucasian people from Russia, aged roughly 6 to 95. For the second PCR, which ran for roughly 6 to 12 cycles, a sample-barcoded 5' primer and a J-beta primer mix were used. Samples each returned at least 2.5 million CDR3-containing paired-end reads. In TCRdb, the 5' RACE reads were re-called with MiXCR into one record per CDR3 protein. Of around 900,000 distinct CDR3 sequences listed, 29% are singletons. The CDR3 sequence is 13 residues long. The V gene lost 1 base and the J gene lost 3 bases, with 6 bases spanning the gap. CDR1 is SGHTA, CDR2 FQGNSA, per germline. Many counts were recorded for this clonotype. The antigen is unknown.

The source is a woman of 80 years or more in good health. The rearrangement links TRBV7-2 to TRBJ2-5, with no clear D. The sequenced material came from blood. CDR3 in DNA: TGTGCCAGCAGCTTAGTCTTCAAAGAGACCCAGTACTTC. It encodes CASSLVFKETQYF.